The 26 T cell receptor beta chains presented below share a single source sample, sequenced in a study of technical replicates of blood from several donors. Some clones are missing from TCRdb's copy, which holds only in-frame ones; the method was immunoSEQ multiplex PCR. This table holds more than 75,000 clones, about 94% found once. Input material: T cells isolated from PBMCs. Source of these receptors: a human donor in good health.

The J gene is TRBJ1-1, the V gene TRBV6-5, with TRBD1 matching over 8 bases. The CDR3 is made up of 14 amino acids. Germline assignment: CDR1 MNHEY and CDR2 SVGAGI. V gave up 2 bases and J gave up 5 bases; unmatched junction bases: 4. The CDR3 here is CASSYPNRGTEAFF. CDR3 DNA: TGTGCCAGCAGTTACCCGAACAGGGGGACTGAAGCTTTCTTT.

The chain joins TRBV5-4 to TRBJ2-7; 7 nucleotides match TRBD1. The germline V gene encodes CDR1 SGHNT and CDR2 YYREEE (reference sequence). This CDR3 is built from 14 residues. J lost 5 bases, V lost 0 bases, and 5 bases had no gene match. The CDR3 nucleotides are TGTGCCAGCAGCTTGGAAACAGGGGCCCACGAGCAGTACTTC. As protein: CASSLETGAHEQYF.

The gene calls are TRBV2 and TRBJ2-5; D not resolved. V was cut by 5 bases and J by 5 bases, with 24 bases left in between. The CDR3 consists of 17 residues. Germline-derived CDR1 and CDR2 are SNHLY and FYNNEI. The CDR3 DNA follows: TGTGCCAGCAGTAACCTAGACCTAGATCGGGTGACGGAGACCCAGTACTTC. This sequence encodes CASSNLDLDRVTETQYF.

This clone has only one observation. The rearrangement links TRBV6-5 to TRBJ1-2; D possibly corresponds to TRBD1 (6 bases). The V end lost 6 bases, the J end lost 0 bases, and 8 bases lay between the germline ends. The CDR3 sequence is 13 residues long. The germline V gene encodes CDR1 MNHEY and CDR2 SVGAGI. The CDR3 reads CASRWTANYGYTF. The CDR3 DNA is TGTGCCAGCAGGTGGACAGCTAACTATGGCTACACCTTC.

CDR3 sequence reads: CAWTGTGVEQYF. In DNA form, the CDR3 reads TGTGCCTGGACCGGGACAGGGGTCGAGCAGTACTTC. The chain employs TRBV30 and TRBJ2-7; 10 bases are a match to TRBD1. The CDR3 is made up of 12 amino acids. Germline CDR1 is GTSNPN and CDR2 is SVGIG (reference sequence). V lost 4 bases to trimming and J lost 6 bases; unmatched junction nucleotides: 3.

As DNA, the CDR3 is TGTGCCAGCAGTTATTTTAGCGGGAGCTCCTACAATGAGCAGTTCTTC. This gives the protein CASSYFSGSSYNEQFF. J is TRBJ2-1 and V is TRBV6-5; 9 positions agree with TRBD2. Germline CDR1 is MNHEY and CDR2 is SVGAGI. The CDR3 loop spans 16 amino acids. J lost 0 bases, V lost 3 bases, and 3 bases had no gene match.

The chain carries TRBV2 and TRBJ2-6; D might be TRBD1 (5 bases). Germline CDR1 is SNHLY and CDR2 is FYNNEI. The CDR3 has 16 amino acids. The V and J ends lost 3 bases and 0 bases respectively, with 9 bases between them. CDR3: CASSDPGFSGANVLTF. The CDR3 DNA reads as TGTGCCAGCAGTGATCCAGGGTTCTCTGGGGCCAACGTCCTGACTTTC. Filled out from reference TRBV2 and TRBJ2-6, the complete variable domain reads EPEVTQTPSHQVTQMGQEVILRCVPISNHLYFYWYRQILGQKVEFLVSFYNNEISEKSEIFDDQFSVERPDGSNFTLKIRSTKLEDSAMYFCASSDPGFSGANVLTFGAGSRLTVL.

This chain joins TRBV7-6 and TRBJ1-4, with 9 bases fitting TRBD1. The V and J ends lost 3 bases and 10 bases, in that order; junction bases with no gene match: 18. This CDR3 has 18 amino acids. Germline loops: CDR1 SGHVS, CDR2 FNYEAQ. The CDR3 nucleotides read TGTGCCAGCAGCTTCTCGGGGGTTCGGGGACAGGGAGTCGGAAAACTGTTTTTT. It is translated as CASSFSGVRGQGVGKLFF.

The rearrangement joins TRBV30 to TRBJ1-1; D remains ambiguous. The CDR3 is 17 amino acids. The ends were cut back, 1 base at V and 1 base at J, with 19 bases in the middle. Germline V gene sequence: CDR1 GTSNPN, CDR2 SVGIG (reference sequence). Here the CDR3 reads CAWSEGRDLFQNTEAFF. CDR3 DNA sequence: TGTGCCTGGAGTGAAGGGCGGGATCTGTTTCAGAACACTGAAGCTTTCTTT.

V and J are TRBV11-2 and TRBJ2-7; D not certain. The ends were cut back, 4 bases at V and 5 bases at J, with 6 bases in the middle. Germline V gene sequence: CDR1 SGHAT, CDR2 FQNNGV. The CDR3 extends over 11 amino acids. In DNA form, the CDR3 reads TGTGCCAGCAGCTCCCCTAACGAGCAGTACTTC. Amino acid sequence: CASSSPNEQYF. Combining the CDR3 with reference TRBV11-2 and TRBJ2-7 gives the whole variable domain EAGVAQSPRYKIIEKRQSVAFWCNPISGHATLYWYQQILGQGPKLLIQFQNNGVVDDSQLPKDRFSAERLKGVDSTLKIQPAKLEDSAVYLCASSSPNEQYFGPGTRLTVT.

This chain uses TRBV4-1 with TRBJ2-6, with D uncertain. CDR3 length: 15 amino acids. Germline lookup yields CDR1 MGHRA and CDR2 YSYEKL. Trimming pared 4 bases from V and 0 bases from J, leaving 7 bases between. Here the CDR3 reads CASSRADSGANVLTF. The CDR3 DNA sequence: TGCGCCAGCAGCCGGGCTGACTCTGGGGCCAACGTCCTGACTTTC.

This clone was found a few times. The chain uses TRBV4-1 and TRBJ1-5; 9 positions match TRBD1. The ends lost 4 bases at V and 6 bases at J; junction bases unmatched: 4. The CDR3 covers 14 residues. CDR1 is MGHRA, CDR2 YSYEKL, per germline. The CDR3 protein is CASSRGQGFQPQHF. Written as DNA, the CDR3 is TGCGCCAGCAGCCGGGGACAGGGTTTTCAGCCCCAGCATTTT.

This sequence joins TRBV4-1 and TRBJ2-3; 10 bases are shared with TRBD2. The length of the CDR3 is 15 residues. The germline CDR1 and CDR2 sequences are MGHRA and YSYEKL. With 1 base clipped from V and 4 bases from J, the junction kept 2 bases outside the gene matches. The CDR3 DNA sequence: TGCGCCAGCAGCCAAGTAGCGGGAGGAGCAGATACGCAGTATTTT. Amino acids: CASSQVAGGADTQYF.

The chain combines TRBV28 with TRBJ1-1; D unresolved. The V and J ends lost 3 bases and 10 bases respectively, with 9 bases between them. Germline V lookup: CDR1 MDHEN, CDR2 SYDVKM. This CDR3 has 11 residues. The CDR3 spells CASSFQEGAFF. DNA of the CDR3: TGTGCCAGCAGTTTCCAGGAGGGAGCTTTCTTT. Full variable domain (remainder filled in from reference TRBV28 and TRBJ1-1): DVKVTQSSRYLVKRTGEKVFLECVQDMDHENMFWYRQDPGLGLRLIYFSYDVKMKEKGDIPEGYSVSREKKERFSLILESASTNQTSMYLCASSFQEGAFFGQGTRLTVV.

V gene TRBV28 combines with J gene TRBJ2-7; 10 bases are a match to TRBD2. V lost 3 bases and J lost 6; bases outside the gene matches: 5. Germline values: CDR1 MDHEN, CDR2 SYDVKM. CDR3 size: 14 residues. The CDR3 DNA reads TGTGCCAGCAGTTTGCGAGTAGCGGGAGGCGAGCAGTACTTC. Protein: CASSLRVAGGEQYF.

The chain couples TRBV28 to TRBJ1-4; tentatively, D is TRBD1 (5 bases). Germline V gene lookup returns CDR1 MDHEN and CDR2 SYDVKM. V shed 6 bases and J shed 8 bases, with 16 bases lying between them. The CDR3 is made up of 14 amino acids. In nucleotides, the CDR3 is TGTGCCAGCAGCCACAGGACCCGGTGGGAAAAACTGTTTTTT. Its protein product is CASSHRTRWEKLFF.

The V gene is TRBV4-1, the J gene TRBJ2-3, with D unresolved. The CDR3 spans 15 residues. The germline V and J ends were trimmed by 0 bases and 2 bases, with 9 bases remaining between them. Germline CDR1 MGHRA, CDR2 YSYEKL. Here the CDR3 DNA reads TGCGCCAGCAGCCAAGACCGGTATTCCACAGATACGCAGTATTTT. This gives the protein CASSQDRYSTDTQYF.

The chain combines TRBV19 with TRBJ2-4; TRBD1 matches at 7 bases. Germline V CDR1 and CDR2: LNHDA, SQIVND (reference sequence). CDR3 length equals 15 residues. J lost 6 bases, V lost 5 bases, and 10 bases had no gene match. The CDR3 spells CASSPQTGDRNIQYF. The CDR3 nucleotides are TGTGCCAGTAGTCCACAAACAGGGGATAGAAACATTCAGTACTTC.

The chain has TRBV2 and TRBJ2-1; 13 bases align to TRBD2. The CDR3 length is 18 residues. CDR1 is SNHLY, CDR2 FYNNEI, per germline. V lost 8 bases, J lost 4 bases, and 14 bases stayed unmatched. The DNA for the CDR3 is TGTGCCAGCGGATGGGACGGACGGACTAGCGGGGGTTACAATGAGCAGTTCTTC. This sequence encodes CASGWDGRTSGGYNEQFF.

This rearrangement joins TRBV5-4 to TRBJ1-1; D gene uncertain. The V and J ends lost 4 bases and 3 bases respectively, with 13 bases between them. The CDR3 runs to 14 residues. The germline gives CDR1 SGHNT, CDR2 YYREEE (reference sequence). CDR3 region: CASSPYSEDTEAFF. Written as DNA, the CDR3 is TGTGCCAGCAGCCCTTATTCTGAGGACACTGAAGCTTTCTTT.

The chain joins TRBV6-5 to TRBJ2-7; 8 nucleotides agree with TRBD1. CDR1 MNHEY and CDR2 SVGAGI come from the germline V gene. V shed 7 bases, J shed 2 bases, and the junction held 7 bases outside the gene matches. CDR3 length: 14 residues. This CDR3 reads CASNPTGAPYEQYF. The CDR3 DNA follows: TGTGCCAGCAATCCGACAGGGGCTCCCTACGAGCAGTACTTC.

V and J are TRBV5-1 and TRBJ1-2; the D gene is possibly TRBD1 (5 bases). Germline CDR1 and CDR2: SGHRS and YFSETQ. The V end was cut by 5 bases, the J end by 4 bases, with 12 bases between. The CDR3 loop spans 13 amino acids. The CDR3 loop is CASSSDSAYGYTF. The CDR3 nucleotides read TGCGCCAGCAGTTCCGACAGTGCCTATGGCTACACCTTC.

CDR3 sequence (DNA): TGTGCCAGCAGCTTGGAAAGGACAGGAAACACTGAAGCTTTCTTT. It encodes CASSLERTGNTEAFF. The chain joins TRBV11-3 to TRBJ1-1, with 7 bases aligning to TRBD1. Germline CDR1 reads SGHNT; CDR2 reads YENEEA. Trimming cost V 3 bases and J 2 bases; bases outside gene matches: 6. The CDR3 sequence is 15 residues long.

The chain combines TRBV10-2 with TRBJ1-1; D remains ambiguous. This CDR3 spans 13 amino acids. V was clipped by 0 bases and J by 10 bases, with 12 bases between them. Germline V gene lookup returns CDR1 WSHSY and CDR2 SAAADI. The CDR3 is CASSESSVSPAFF. The CDR3 bases are TGCGCCAGCAGTGAGTCTAGCGTCTCCCCAGCTTTCTTT.

The V and J genes are TRBV5-6 and TRBJ1-2; perhaps TRBD1 as D (6 bases). There are 14 residues in the CDR3. Germline assignment: CDR1 SGHDT and CDR2 YYEEEE. Trimming stripped 5 bases from V and 4 bases from J, with 15 bases between. The CDR3 DNA reads TGTGCCAGCAGACCGCAAGGGGGTCTCTATGGCTACACCTTC. Amino acids: CASRPQGGLYGYTF. The complete variable domain, with remaining parts taken from reference TRBV5-6 and TRBJ1-2, reads DAGVTQSPTHLIKTRGQQVTLRCSPKSGHDTVSWYQQALGQGPQFIFQYYEEEERQRGNFPDRFSGHQFPNYSSELNVNALLLGDSALYLCASRPQGGLYGYTFGSGTRLTVV.

The chain carries TRBV6-1 and TRBJ2-5; 10 positions match TRBD2. Trimming at V came to 6 bases and at J to 4 bases, leaving 2 bases not matched to a gene. The CDR3 length is 13 residues. Looked up from germline, CDR1 is MNHNS and CDR2 is SASEGT. The CDR3 nucleotides read TGTGCCAGCAGGTCTAGCGGGAGAGAGACCCAGTACTTC. As protein: CASRSSGRETQYF.